A selection of T cell receptor beta chains follows, all from one sample in a study of human T cells and chemical hapten exposure. Via MiXCR, TCRdb re-called the RACE reads, giving one row per CDR3 protein. The data contain about 140,000 distinct CDR3 sequences, around 11% of them singletons. The specimen was whole blood, collected in connection with sensitization to the hapten diphenylcyclopropenone (DPC). These receptors originate from a woman in her forties or fifties with alopecia areata. Some clones in this sample may be carry-over from other donors' samples. The conserved cysteine and the conserved F or W are not part of the CDR3 here. The order of the fields is V gene, J gene, CDR3 protein.

TRBV7-2,TRBJ2-5,ASSLVSGSGETQY
TRBV6-2/TRBV6-3,TRBJ2-1,ASSLAAGVRSNEQF
TRBV6-1,TRBJ2-7,ASRAGLAGPYEQY
TRBV5-4,TRBJ1-6,ASSTAGPYNSPLH
TRBV27,TRBJ1-1,ASRPGTRDFSEAF
TRBV7-3,TRBJ2-3,ASSLVTSGVLY
TRBV20-1,TRBJ2-6,SAPLASGANVLT
TRBV6-2/TRBV6-3,TRBJ2-3,ASSLPPGRFQY
TRBV20-1,TRBJ1-1,SATGAGGAIGTEAF
TRBV27,TRBJ2-3,ASSLRGRSDTQY
TRBV28,TRBJ1-1,ASSLGGKAF
TRBV2,TRBJ2-7,ATSRRTSAYEQY
TRBV21-1,TRBJ2-1,ASSTGGNPLRNYNEQF
TRBV28,TRBJ1-5,AEGRGLQPQH
TRBV12-3/TRBV12-4,TRBJ2-7,ASSLVTGVWSNEQY
TRBV14,TRBJ1-2,ASSPIDTSNYGYT
TRBV6-6,TRBJ2-7,ASSYSPSGFSYEQY
TRBV10-3,TRBJ2-7,AISGGPPRGYEQY
TRBV29-1,TRBJ2-7,SVEGQESSYEQY
TRBV18,TRBJ2-7,ASSPGGPPYEQY
TRBV7-9,TRBJ2-7,ASSPYEQY
TRBV7-9,TRBJ1-6,ASSRKTGIVNSPLH
TRBV10-3,TRBJ2-1,AIKGTSANNEQF
TRBV29-1,TRBJ2-7,SVEGLRTGPRREQY
TRBV10-3,TRBJ2-7,AISESPLSYEQY
TRBV18,TRBJ2-4,ASSPPSLAKNIQY
TRBV12-3/TRBV12-4,TRBJ2-2,ASKGGGTGELF
TRBV11-2,TRBJ2-1,ASSPGTSGSLYEQF
TRBV29-1,TRBJ2-7,SELTGSGEQY
TRBV19,TRBJ2-7,ASSTSGTATYEQY
TRBV29-1,TRBJ2-3,SVEGQGSTDTQY
TRBV6-5,TRBJ1-2,ASSRGQGNYGYT
TRBV11-3,TRBJ2-3,ASSPQTDTQY
TRBV20-1,TRBJ2-7,SALISDSAYEQY
TRBV28,TRBJ1-3,ASSFGEGNTIY
TRBV20-1,TRBJ1-2,SARDRGGQHSHGYT
TRBV20-1,TRBJ2-7,SAPRLAGSSCEQY
TRBV19,TRBJ2-5,ASSRTPSGTWKTQY
TRBV19,TRBJ2-7,ASSIPKGTKY
TRBV29-1,TRBJ2-2,SVVGGTNTGELF
TRBV12-3/TRBV12-4,TRBJ1-3,ASSPQVSENTIY
TRBV7-2,TRBJ2-1,ASSLASGRTPSSYNEQF
TRBV28,TRBJ2-5,ASSLWRGMGETQY
TRBV7-3,TRBJ2-1,ASSAWGGPSGRNNEQF
TRBV18,TRBJ1-2,ASSPTGTVDGYT
TRBV29-1,TRBJ2-7,SVEGLVGYEQY
TRBV6-5,TRBJ2-7,ASIGTGSYEQY
TRBV7-9,TRBJ2-5,ASAGTGNAQETQY
TRBV29-1,TRBJ2-3,SVDGDYSTDTQY
TRBV7-2,TRBJ2-7,ASSLAGHEQY
TRBV12-5,TRBJ2-2,ASGPRGTSGGPTGELF
TRBV24-1,TRBJ1-1,ATSAGGAGTEAF
TRBV7-8,TRBJ1-2,ASSPSRQGRGYT